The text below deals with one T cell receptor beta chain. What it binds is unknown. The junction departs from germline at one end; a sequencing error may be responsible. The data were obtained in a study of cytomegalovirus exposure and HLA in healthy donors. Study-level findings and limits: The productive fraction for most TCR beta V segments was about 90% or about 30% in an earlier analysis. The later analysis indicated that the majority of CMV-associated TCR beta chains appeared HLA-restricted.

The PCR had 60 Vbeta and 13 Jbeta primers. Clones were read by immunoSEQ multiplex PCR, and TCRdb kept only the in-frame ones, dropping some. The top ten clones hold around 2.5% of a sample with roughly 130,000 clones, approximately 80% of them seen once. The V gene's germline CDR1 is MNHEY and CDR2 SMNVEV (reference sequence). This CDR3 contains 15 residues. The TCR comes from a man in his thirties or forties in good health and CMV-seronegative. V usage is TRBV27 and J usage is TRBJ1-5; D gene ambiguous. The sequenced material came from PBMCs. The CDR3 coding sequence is TGTGCCAGCAGCGGAGGAGTTTATAGCAATCAGCCCCAGAATTTT. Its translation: CASSGGVYSNQPQNF.